This T cell receptor beta chain was retrieved from a study of cytomegalovirus exposure and HLA in healthy donors. To note about this clone: The antigen is undetermined.

The PCR was carried out with 60 Vbeta primers and 13 Jbeta primers. Sequencing was performed with immunoSEQ multiplex PCR; in TCRdb, only in-frame clones are kept and a portion is missing. The data hold 98,000 or so clones, with 75% to 80% observed a single time. Whole-study results and caveats: Upon later analysis, TCR association rates were observed to vary by HLA locus, being highest for DRB1 and lowest for HLA-C. A prior analysis recorded that most TCR beta V segments were productive about 87% or about 30% of the time. A later analysis found that most CMV-associated TCR beta chains appeared HLA-restricted. The Asian-associated ancestry cluster reportedly had fewer N-insertions than the approximately 670-donor mean in a later analysis.

In germline, CDR1 is SGHRS, CDR2 YFSETQ. J lost 8 bases, V lost 0 bases, and 9 bases had no gene match. The CDR3 extends over 16 amino acids. The chain recombines TRBV5-1 with TRBJ2-1; 9 bases are a match to TRBD2. Sequenced material: PBMCs. This receptor was obtained from a man in his 60s in good health and CMV-seropositive. The CDR3 reads CASSLEWAGGPDEQFF. The CDR3, as DNA: TGCGCCAGCAGCTTGGAGTGGGCGGGGGGGCCAGATGAGCAGTTCTTC.